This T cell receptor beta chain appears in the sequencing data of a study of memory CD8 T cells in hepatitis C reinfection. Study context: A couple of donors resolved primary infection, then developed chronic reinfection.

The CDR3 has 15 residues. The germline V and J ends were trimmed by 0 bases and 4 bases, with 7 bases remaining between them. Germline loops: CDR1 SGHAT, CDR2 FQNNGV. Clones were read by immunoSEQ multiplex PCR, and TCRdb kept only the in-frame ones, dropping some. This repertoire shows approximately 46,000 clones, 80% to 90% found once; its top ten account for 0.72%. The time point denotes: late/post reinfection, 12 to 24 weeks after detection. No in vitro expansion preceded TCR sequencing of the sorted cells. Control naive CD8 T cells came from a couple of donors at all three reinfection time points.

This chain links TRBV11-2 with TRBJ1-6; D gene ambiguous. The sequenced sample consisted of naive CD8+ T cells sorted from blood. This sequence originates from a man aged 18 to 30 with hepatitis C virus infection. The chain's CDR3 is CASSLDADYNSPLHF. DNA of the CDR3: TGTGCCAGCAGCTTAGACGCGGATTATAATTCACCCCTCCACTTT.